A single sample gave rise to the 32 T cell receptor beta chains below, sequenced in a study of blood T cells in healthy people across ages. Primed by a sample-barcoded 5' primer and a J-beta primer mix, a second PCR proceeded for 7 to 11 cycles. TCRdb fed the 5' RACE reads into MiXCR, producing one record per CDR3 protein. The sample has approximately 730,000 distinct CDR3 sequences, less than 70% seen once. Source material: blood. The receptors here all came from a man of 80 years or more in good health.

V is TRBV5-1 and J is TRBJ1-2, with D hard to call. The ends were cut back, 0 bases at V and 6 bases at J, with 15 bases in the middle. CDR1 is SGHRS, CDR2 YFSETQ, per germline. The CDR3 loop spans 15 amino acids. The CDR3 loop is CASSLAGSSLDGYTF. DNA for the CDR3: TGCGCCAGCAGCTTGGCCGGCAGCTCTCTGGATGGCTACACCTTC.

There are a few counts of this clonotype. V usage is TRBV7-2 and J usage is TRBJ2-5, with TRBD1 matching 9 bases. Trimming removed 6 bases from V and 11 bases from J; junction bases left unmatched: 13. This CDR3 has 14 residues. Germline CDR1 SGHTA, CDR2 FQGNSA. The CDR3 loop is CASSTGTGINEQYF. CDR3 DNA sequence: TGTGCCAGCAGTACCGGGACAGGGATCAATGAGCAGTACTTC.

As to this clonotype: A much larger clone lies a single base off, so this may be a read error. The chain is built from TRBV5-1 and TRBJ2-5; possibly TRBD2 for D (6 bases). From germline, CDR1 is SGHRS and CDR2 YFSETQ. The CDR3 sequence is 15 residues long. The V end lost 7 bases, the J end lost 11 bases, and 27 bases lay between the germline ends. The CDR3 DNA sequence: TGCGCCAGCGGGAAGGGTAGCGGAGCTTACAATGAGCAGTACTTC. As protein: CASGKGSGAYNEQYF.

The count of this clonotype is one. This sequence joins TRBV7-3 and TRBJ2-1; D call uncertain. The ends were cut back, 5 bases at V and 2 bases at J, with 10 bases in the middle. The CDR3 is made up of 14 amino acids. Germline CDR1 and CDR2: SGHTA and FQGTGA. The CDR3 is CASSLDPPYNEQFF. The CDR3 DNA follows: TGTGCCAGCAGCCTCGACCCCCCCTACAATGAGCAGTTCTTC.

This clonotype was seen repeatedly, ten times or more. The rearrangement links TRBV9 to TRBJ2-1; possible D gene TRBD2, 5 bases. In germline, CDR1 is SGDLS, CDR2 YYNGEE. The CDR3 contains 16 residues. Trimming took 0 bases from V and 0 from J, leaving 10 bases between them. CDR3 sequence (DNA): TGTGCCAGCAGCGTAGGAGGGCTAAGCTCCTACAATGAGCAGTTCTTC. Amino acids: CASSVGGLSSYNEQFF.

This clonotype was detected a few times. The chain has TRBV27 and TRBJ2-3; no definite D call. This CDR3 has 13 amino acids. Germline V lookup: CDR1 MNHEY, CDR2 SMNVEV (reference sequence). V lost 7 bases and J 0 bases, leaving 8 bases between the germline ends. The DNA of the CDR3 is TGTGCCAGCAAACCGGACAGCACAGATACGCAGTATTTT. Translation: CASKPDSTDTQYF.

This clonotype occurred a few times. V and J are TRBV29-1 and TRBJ2-7; TRBD1 matches 9 bases. V dropped 4 bases and J dropped 5; count of bases not matched to a gene: 6. CDR3 length equals 13 residues. The V gene's germline CDR1 is SQVTM and CDR2 ANQGSEA. CDR3 residues: CSVGGTGYDEQYF. The CDR3, as DNA: TGCAGCGTTGGGGGGACAGGGTACGACGAGCAGTACTTC.

J is TRBJ2-1 and V is TRBV24-1; D is ambiguous. Per the germline V gene, CDR1 is KGHDR and CDR2 is SFDVKD. The CDR3 totals 15 residues. V was trimmed by 0 bases and J by 7 bases, leaving 12 bases between them. The CDR3 DNA reads as TGTGCCACCAGTGATTTGACAAGGGAAGTTAATGAGCAGTTCTTC. This encodes CATSDLTREVNEQFF.

This clonotype has only one observation. The rearrangement links TRBV20-1 to TRBJ2-1; 7 bases fit TRBD1. The ends lost 2 bases at V and 2 bases at J; junction bases unmatched: 9. The CDR3 runs 16 residues. Germline CDR1 is DFQATT and CDR2 is SNEGSKA (reference sequence). This CDR3 is CSARRGPVGAYNEQFF. CDR3 DNA sequence: TGCAGTGCTAGAAGGGGGCCTGTGGGAGCCTACAATGAGCAGTTCTTC.

This chain uses TRBV20-1 with TRBJ1-1; no reliable D call. V lost 0 bases and J 10 bases, leaving 9 bases between the germline ends. Germline V lookup: CDR1 DFQATT, CDR2 SNEGSKA (reference sequence). This CDR3 is 11 amino acids long. The CDR3 is CSARDSPGAFF. CDR3 coding DNA: TGCAGTGCTAGAGATTCACCCGGAGCTTTCTTT.

The chain combines TRBV20-1 with TRBJ2-1; 10 nucleotides align to TRBD2. Germline V gene data show CDR1 as DFQATT and CDR2 as SNEGSKA (reference sequence). The CDR3 covers 15 residues. CDR3 loop: CSATSGTTSYNEQFF. CDR3 bases: TGCAGCGCAACTAGCGGGACCACCTCCTACAATGAGCAGTTCTTC.

This chain connects TRBV7-2 to TRBJ2-7; 9 positions match TRBD2. The junction had 8 bases not matched to a gene; V was cut back by 6 bases and J by 2 bases. The germline gives CDR1 SGHTA, CDR2 FQGNSA. The CDR3 consists of 15 residues. The CDR3 here is CASSYAGLAPYEQYF. The CDR3, as DNA: TGTGCCAGCAGTTACGCGGGACTAGCCCCCTACGAGCAGTACTTC.

This clonotype appeared a few times. This sequence joins TRBV29-1 and TRBJ2-7; TRBD2 matches 9 bases. V shed 4 bases and J 0 bases; nucleotides not matched to a gene: 4. There are 14 residues in the CDR3. CDR1 is SQVTM and CDR2 is ANQGSEA in the germline V gene. CDR3 loop: CSVGLAVSSYEQYF. The CDR3 coding sequence is TGCAGCGTTGGACTAGCGGTGAGCTCCTACGAGCAGTACTTC.

The chain combines TRBV13 with TRBJ1-1; D is ambiguous. There are 11 residues in the CDR3. Germline CDR1 PRHDT, CDR2 FYEKMQ (reference sequence). Deletions cut 1 base from V and 7 bases from J, with 4 bases between. CDR3 nucleotides: TGTGCCAGCAGCTTAGTCCTTGAAGCTTTCTTT. Encoded protein: CASSLVLEAFF.

This clonotype occurred once. The CDR3 loop is CASSQILSEQFF. The CDR3 coding sequence is TGTGCCAGCAGCCAAATCCTCTCGGAGCAGTTCTTC. The rearrangement links TRBV14 to TRBJ2-1; D is unclear. This CDR3 comprises 12 residues. CDR1 is SGHDN and CDR2 is FVKESK in the germline V gene. Trimming left V 2 bases short and J 10 bases short, with 9 bases between.

This rearrangement joins TRBV4-1 to TRBJ2-5; D gene uncertain. Trimming cost V 3 bases and J 5 bases, with 7 bases left between them. CDR3 length: 12 amino acids. Germline CDR1 is MGHRA and CDR2 is YSYEKL. The CDR3 region has the DNA TGCGCCAGCAGCCATCCCTGGGAGACCCAGTACTTC. This translates into CASSHPWETQYF.

The chain carries TRBV30 and TRBJ2-6, with D unresolved. Germline V gives CDR1 GTSNPN, CDR2 SVGIG (reference sequence). The CDR3 is made up of 18 amino acids. V gave up 2 bases and J gave up 0 bases, with 17 bases separating them. The CDR3 DNA reads as TGTGCCTGGAGTAAGATGAAGGGCTACGACTCTGGGGCCAACGTCCTGACTTTC. Encoded protein: CAWSKMKGYDSGANVLTF.

The CDR3 protein is CASSPSAGWQETQYF. The CDR3 nucleotides read TGTGCCAGCAGTCCGTCGGCAGGGTGGCAAGAGACCCAGTACTTC. This chain connects TRBV12-3 or TRBV12-4 to TRBJ2-5; a weak D match, TRBD1 (5 bases). V dropped 5 bases and J dropped 2 bases, with 15 bases sitting between them. This CDR3 region has 15 residues.

This clonotype has only a few counts. The chain links TRBV14 to TRBJ1-1; a weak D match, TRBD1 (6 bases). Trimming pared 0 bases from V and 5 bases from J, leaving 13 bases between. The CDR3 loop spans 15 amino acids. The germline CDR1 and CDR2 sequences are SGHDN and FVKESK. This chain's CDR3 is CASSQDLPGVTEAFF. The CDR3 DNA reads TGTGCCAGCAGCCAAGATCTTCCAGGGGTGACTGAAGCTTTCTTT.

This sequence joins TRBV3-1 and TRBJ1-6; a weak D match, TRBD1 (5 bases). The V end was cut by 2 bases, the J end by 9 bases, with 11 bases between. There are 14 residues in the CDR3. Germline V gene sequence: CDR1 LGHDT, CDR2 YNNKEL (reference sequence). CDR3 residues: CASSQIDSLSPLHF. In nucleotides, the CDR3 is TGTGCCAGCAGCCAAATAGACAGTCTTTCACCCCTCCACTTT. The complete variable domain, with remaining parts taken from reference TRBV3-1 and TRBJ1-6, reads DTAVSQTPKYLVTQMGNDKSIKCEQNLGHDTMYWYKQDSKKFLKIMFSYNNKELIINETVPNRFSPKSPDKAHLNLHINSLELGDSAVYFCASSQIDSLSPLHFGNGTRLTVT.

In DNA form, the CDR3 reads TGCGCCAGCAGCTTGGGTGGAGCCCTAAGGAATGAGCAGTTCTTC. This sequence encodes CASSLGGALRNEQFF. The rearrangement uses TRBV5-1 and TRBJ2-1; D gene unclear. Looked up from germline, CDR1 is SGHRS and CDR2 is YFSETQ. Trimming took 0 bases from V and 7 from J, leaving 14 bases between them. This CDR3 has 15 residues.

The chain links TRBV2 to TRBJ2-7; D is perhaps TRBD2 (6 bases). Germline lookup yields CDR1 SNHLY and CDR2 FYNNEI. The CDR3 is made up of 12 amino acids. Trimming took 10 bases from V and 2 from J, leaving 12 bases between them. The CDR3 DNA reads TGTGCCACTCGGGACTTAGCCTACGAGCAGTACTTC. Its translation: CATRDLAYEQYF. Full variable domain (rest looked up from reference TRBV2 and TRBJ2-7): EPEVTQTPSHQVTQMGQEVILRCVPISNHLYFYWYRQILGQKVEFLVSFYNNEISEKSEIFDDQFSVERPDGSNFTLKIRSTKLEDSAMYFCATRDLAYEQYFGPGTRLTVT.

The CDR3, as DNA: TGCGCCAGCAGCTTGGGGAGCGCGGGACTAGCGGGAAATGAGCAGTTCTTC. Its protein product is CASSLGSAGLAGNEQFF. The V call is TRBV5-1, the J call TRBJ2-1, with TRBD2 matching over 13 bases. CDR1 and CDR2 (germline): SGHRS, YFSETQ. V lost 0 bases to trimming and J lost 7 bases; unmatched junction nucleotides: 7. The CDR3 has 17 residues.

The chain links TRBV7-3 to TRBJ2-3; D ambiguous. Germline values: CDR1 SGHTA, CDR2 FQGTGA. The CDR3 contains 14 residues. V lost 1 base and J lost 6, with 11 bases in between. The CDR3 loop is CASSLNPDGDTQYF. The CDR3 nucleotides read TGTGCCAGCAGCTTAAACCCGGATGGGGATACGCAGTATTTT. Together with reference TRBV7-3 and TRBJ2-3, the CDR3 gives the full variable domain: GAGVSQTPSNKVTEKGKYVELRCDPISGHTALYWYRQSLGQGPEFLIYFQGTGAADDSGLPNDRFFAVRPEGSVSTLKIQRTERGDSAVYLCASSLNPDGDTQYFGPGTRLTVL.

V and J are TRBV5-1 and TRBJ2-7; a weak D match, TRBD1 (5 bases). The CDR3 spans 14 residues. The V and J ends lost 4 bases and 2 bases respectively, with 13 bases between them. Germline CDR1 is SGHRS and CDR2 is YFSETQ. This CDR3 reads CASSLPDRPYEQYF. The CDR3 DNA sequence: TGCGCCAGCAGCCTCCCAGACAGACCCTACGAGCAGTACTTC.

This chain joins TRBV6-1 and TRBJ1-2, with D uncertain. V was shortened by 4 bases and J by 3 bases, with 9 bases between the two germline ends. Per germline, CDR1 MNHNS and CDR2 SASEGT. The CDR3 runs to 13 residues. CDR3 amino acids: CASSAQLDYGYTF. The CDR3 nucleotides read TGTGCCAGCAGTGCCCAGTTGGACTATGGCTACACCTTC.

This chain uses TRBV20-1 with TRBJ2-4; TRBD1 aligns across 12 bases. The assigned J gene may be wrong: the sequence end matches TRBJ2-7 better. CDR1 is DFQATT and CDR2 is SNEGSKA in the germline V gene (reference sequence). This CDR3 is built from 15 residues. The CDR3 protein is CSARPGQGAAYEQYF. The CDR3 nucleotides read TGCAGTGCTAGACCGGGACAGGGGGCGGCCTACGAGCAGTACTTC.

Points on this clonotype: An end of the junction does not agree with germline; a read error may underlie this. The genes are TRBV28 and TRBJ1-2; D is ambiguous. Germline V CDR1 and CDR2: MDHEN, SYDVKM. This CDR3 spans 12 amino acids. CDR3 bases: TGTGCCTGCAGTTTTGTAAACGGGGGCTACACCTTC. Protein: CACSFVNGGYTF.

J is TRBJ2-5 and V is TRBV2; D might be TRBD1 (5 bases). Trimming cost V 6 bases and J 11 bases, with 25 bases left between them. In germline, CDR1 is SNHLY, CDR2 FYNNEI. The length of the CDR3 is 15 residues. Here the CDR3 reads CASREQAISTGEQYF. The CDR3 DNA follows: TGTGCCAGCAGAGAACAGGCAATCTCCACGGGTGAGCAGTACTTC. The variable domain in full, with the rest retrieved from reference TRBV2 and TRBJ2-5, is EPEVTQTPSHQVTQMGQEVILRCVPISNHLYFYWYRQILGQKVEFLVSFYNNEISEKSEIFDDQFSVERPDGSNFTLKIRSTKLEDSAMYFCASREQAISTGEQYFGPGTRLLVL.

V usage is TRBV18 and J usage is TRBJ2-1; tentatively, D is TRBD2 (7 bases). The CDR3 is 12 amino acids. The germline V gene has CDR1 KGHSH and CDR2 LQKENI. V dropped 8 bases and J dropped 6 bases, with 11 bases sitting between them. CDR3 in amino acids: CASGGGSNEQFF. In nucleotides, the CDR3 is TGTGCCAGCGGGGGGGGCAGCAATGAGCAGTTCTTC.

A single count supports this clonotype. The rearrangement joins TRBV2 to TRBJ2-5, with D possibly matching TRBD2 (6 bases). The V end lost 1 base, the J end lost 1 base, and 10 bases lay between the germline ends. CDR3 length: 15 residues. Germline lookup yields CDR1 SNHLY and CDR2 FYNNEI. CDR3 in amino acids: CASSEEVRGQETQYF. The CDR3 DNA is TGTGCCAGCAGTGAAGAGGTGCGGGGCCAAGAGACCCAGTACTTC.

There are a few counts of this clonotype. The chain couples TRBV29-1 to TRBJ2-1; 9 bases line up with TRBD1. The DNA end lines up better with TRBJ2-7; the J call may be wrong. Germline values: CDR1 SQVTM, CDR2 ANQGSEA. The CDR3 runs to 17 residues. CDR3 sequence reads: CSVEGSRRDRDYNEQYF. The CDR3, as DNA: TGCAGCGTTGAAGGGAGTCGAAGGGACAGGGACTACAATGAGCAGTACTTC.